The 27 T cell receptor beta chains reported below all come from one sample, sequenced in a study of blood T cell repertoires in COVID-19. TCRdb keeps only in-frame clones here, not all; method: immunoSEQ multiplex PCR. The sample has some 520,000 clones, approximately 92% seen once. The specimen was peripheral blood. The receptors originated from a man younger than 35 with COVID-19, enrolled during active disease.

The chain joins TRBV14 to TRBJ1-6; D possibly corresponds to TRBD1 (5 bases). V was shortened by 0 bases and J by 3 bases, with 12 bases between the two germline ends. Germline lookup yields CDR1 SGHDN and CDR2 FVKESK. This CDR3 is 17 amino acids long. CDR3 nucleotides: TGTGCCAGCAGCCAAGATGCAGGGTTCGGCTATAATTCACCCCTCCACTTT. Amino acids: CASSQDAGFGYNSPLHF.

The gene calls are TRBV5-6 and TRBJ2-2, with a possible D match to TRBD1 (5 bases). From germline, CDR1 is SGHDT and CDR2 YYEEEE. The CDR3 runs 16 residues. V dropped 4 bases and J dropped 0 bases, with 13 bases sitting between them. CDR3 nucleotides: TGTGCCAGCAGCCTAATGCAGGGAACGAACACCGGGGAGCTGTTTTTT. Protein: CASSLMQGTNTGELFF.

This clone appeared a single time. V usage is TRBV2 and J usage is TRBJ2-1; maybe TRBD1 (6 bases). The CDR3 length is 18 residues. Germline lookup yields CDR1 SNHLY and CDR2 FYNNEI. V was pared by 3 bases and J by 13 bases, with 31 bases between. CDR3: CASSEGAIEEAPPLTQFF. CDR3 DNA sequence: TGTGCCAGCAGTGAGGGGGCTATTGAGGAGGCCCCCCCTCTTACCCAGTTCTTC.

This rearrangement joins TRBV18 to TRBJ2-3; D might be TRBD2 (6 bases). Trimming took off 3 bases at V and 2 bases at J, with 12 bases between the two ends. The germline V gene has CDR1 KGHSH and CDR2 LQKENI. The CDR3 is 15 amino acids. In DNA, the CDR3 is TGTGCCAGCTCACCGTCTAGCGTTATCACAGATACGCAGTATTTT. It codes for CASSPSSVITDTQYF.

This clone was recorded only once. This chain joins TRBV4-1 and TRBJ2-5, with 10 bases aligning to TRBD1. V was pared by 3 bases and J by 5 bases, with 9 bases of the junction left unmatched. Germline CDR1 and CDR2: MGHRA and YSYEKL. The CDR3 has 16 residues. The CDR3 reads CASSHSPGQGIETQYF. The CDR3 nucleotides are TGCGCCAGCAGCCATAGCCCGGGACAGGGGATTGAGACCCAGTACTTC.

The chain combines TRBV24-1 with TRBJ2-3, with 11 bases lining up with TRBD2. Germline values: CDR1 KGHDR, CDR2 SFDVKD. This CDR3 region has 16 residues. V lost 6 bases and J lost 3; bases outside the gene matches: 7. The CDR3 bases are TGTGCCACCAGTTATACTAGCGGGAGTGAAACAGATACGCAGTATTTT. This gives the protein CATSYTSGSETDTQYF.

The chain carries TRBV2 and TRBJ2-7; the match to TRBD2 covers 8 bases. The germline CDR1 and CDR2 sequences are SNHLY and FYNNEI. This CDR3 has 14 residues. V lost 5 bases to trimming and J lost 5 bases; unmatched junction nucleotides: 8. The CDR3 reads CASSRGGRNHEQYF. CDR3 bases: TGTGCCAGCAGTCGTGGCGGGAGGAATCACGAGCAGTACTTC.

This sequence joins TRBV18 and TRBJ2-1; 8 positions agree with TRBD1. Germline V gene data show CDR1 as KGHSH and CDR2 as LQKENI. V shed 6 bases and J 9 bases; nucleotides not matched to a gene: 10. The CDR3 runs to 14 residues. The CDR3 loop is CASSPDRGLGEQFF. The CDR3 coding sequence is TGTGCCAGCTCGCCCGACAGGGGCTTGGGTGAGCAGTTCTTC.

The V gene is TRBV6-5, the J gene TRBJ2-1; tentative D call: TRBD2 (5 bases). V lost 0 bases, J lost 7 bases, and 13 bases lay in between. CDR1 and CDR2 (germline): MNHEY, SVGAGI. The CDR3 consists of 15 residues. This chain's CDR3 is CASSYSGAGGNEQFF. The CDR3 coding sequence is TGTGCCAGCAGTTACTCGGGTGCAGGCGGGAATGAGCAGTTCTTC.

The rearrangement joins TRBV5-1 to TRBJ2-7; D might be TRBD2 (5 bases). Germline V gene sequence: CDR1 SGHRS, CDR2 YFSETQ. The CDR3 spans 12 residues. Trimming stripped 4 bases from V and 7 bases from J, with 12 bases between. The CDR3 here is CASSRQRGEQYF. The CDR3 DNA follows: TGCGCCAGCAGCCGCCAGCGCGGGGAGCAGTACTTC.

The rearrangement uses TRBV6-5 and TRBJ1-6; D remains ambiguous. In germline, CDR1 is MNHEY, CDR2 SVGAGI. CDR3 length equals 14 residues. V was cut by 7 bases and J by 7 bases, with 14 bases left in between. The CDR3 loop is CASTTGPGNSPLHF. DNA of the CDR3: TGTGCCAGCACTACCGGGCCGGGGAATTCACCCCTCCACTTT.

V usage is TRBV2 and J usage is TRBJ1-5, with D possibly being TRBD1 (6 bases). The CDR3 has 15 residues. The germline V gene has CDR1 SNHLY and CDR2 FYNNEI. V shed 3 bases and J shed 1 base, with 10 bases lying between them. In DNA, the CDR3 is TGTGCCAGCAGTGAGGGGGGGCGAAGCAATCAGCCCCAGCATTTT. Residues: CASSEGGRSNQPQHF.

V gene TRBV28 combines with J gene TRBJ1-5; weak D call: TRBD1 (6 bases). Germline-derived CDR1 and CDR2 are MDHEN and SYDVKM. The CDR3 is 16 amino acids. Trimming cost V 6 bases and J 1 base, with 16 bases left between them. As DNA, the CDR3 is TGTGCCAGCAGGTCTGGGGGGGCGTCAAGCAATCAGCCCCAGCATTTT. Its protein product is CASRSGGASSNQPQHF. The full variable domain, completed using reference TRBV28 and TRBJ1-5, is DVKVTQSSRYLVKRTGEKVFLECVQDMDHENMFWYRQDPGLGLRLIYFSYDVKMKEKGDIPEGYSVSREKKERFSLILESASTNQTSMYLCASRSGGASSNQPQHFGDGTRLSIL.

The CDR3 coding sequence is TGCGCCAGCCAGAGTCACAGGGGTTCCCCTGAAGCTTTCTTT. Amino acids: CASQSHRGSPEAFF. The chain carries TRBV10-1 and TRBJ1-1; 7 bases match TRBD1. The junction had 12 bases not matched to a gene; V was cut back by 8 bases and J by 6 bases. This CDR3 is 14 amino acids long. Germline CDR1 WNHNN, CDR2 SYGVQD (reference sequence).

The chain is built from TRBV6-1 and TRBJ1-1, with D possibly being TRBD1 (5 bases). Trimming took off 2 bases at V and 8 bases at J, with 9 bases between the two ends. The germline gives CDR1 MNHNS, CDR2 SASEGT. The CDR3 runs 12 residues. In DNA, the CDR3 is TGTGCCAGCAGTGAATCAGGGTTCGAAGCTTTCTTT. Its translation: CASSESGFEAFF.

The chain links TRBV2 to TRBJ2-3; D is possibly TRBD2 (5 bases). The CDR3 consists of 15 residues. Germline lookup yields CDR1 SNHLY and CDR2 FYNNEI. V dropped 6 bases and J dropped 3 bases, with 16 bases sitting between them. DNA for the CDR3: TGTGCCAGCAGGTACCCACCCTTAGCGACAGATACGCAGTATTTT. This encodes CASRYPPLATDTQYF.

There are a few counts of this clone. The genes are TRBV18 and TRBJ1-6; D is unclear. Looked up from germline, CDR1 is KGHSH and CDR2 is LQKENI. Trimming took 3 bases from V and 10 from J, leaving 13 bases between them. The CDR3 has 14 amino acids. As DNA, the CDR3 is TGTGCCAGCTCACCTGCTGGGAGAAACTCACCCCTCCACTTT. Its protein product is CASSPAGRNSPLHF.

The CDR3 loop reads CASGSPRADPSTDTQYF. CDR3 sequence (DNA): TGTGCTAGTGGTTCCCCCAGGGCGGACCCTAGCACAGATACGCAGTATTTT. V is TRBV12-5 and J is TRBJ2-3; D might be TRBD1 (5 bases). CDR3 length: 17 residues. V dropped 4 bases and J dropped 0 bases, with 17 bases sitting between them. Germline V lookup: CDR1 LGHNT, CDR2 FRNRAP.

V is TRBV19 and J is TRBJ1-1, with 7 bases that match TRBD1. Per germline, CDR1 LNHDA and CDR2 SQIVND (reference sequence). This CDR3 is 15 amino acids long. Trimming removed 9 bases from V and 3 bases from J; junction bases left unmatched: 13. The chain's CDR3 is CARRWRGLRDTEAFF. Here the CDR3 DNA reads TGTGCCAGGCGGTGGAGGGGGCTCCGGGACACTGAAGCTTTCTTT.

The J gene is TRBJ2-7, the V gene TRBV14; TRBD1 is a possible D gene (7 bases). Looked up from germline, CDR1 is SGHDN and CDR2 is FVKESK. V shed 8 bases and J shed 6 bases, with 17 bases lying between them. There are 13 residues in the CDR3. The CDR3: CASRRGQGSEQYF. The DNA of the CDR3 is TGTGCCAGCCGGAGGGGGCAGGGCTCCGAGCAGTACTTC.

The chain joins TRBV30 to TRBJ1-5; 7 bases match TRBD1. The CDR3 is made up of 12 amino acids. CDR1 is GTSNPN and CDR2 is SVGIG in the germline V gene (reference sequence). The CDR3 DNA reads as TGTGCAGTCCGACAGGGACATCAGCCCCAGCATTTT. Translation: CAVRQGHQPQHF.

The rearrangement uses TRBV5-1 and TRBJ1-4; 7 bases map to TRBD1. The CDR3 has 16 amino acids. CDR1 and CDR2 from the germline V gene are SGHRS and YFSETQ. V was pared by 1 base and J by 10 bases, with 13 bases of the junction left unmatched. The CDR3 region has the DNA TGCGCCAGCAGCTTGAGTTGGGGGACAGACGCCGTAAAACTGTTTTTT. It codes for CASSLSWGTDAVKLFF.

This clone was observed once. The V call is TRBV7-3, the J call TRBJ2-6, with D tentatively TRBD1 (5 bases). The ends were cut back, 3 bases at V and 4 bases at J, with 10 bases in the middle. CDR1 and CDR2 (germline): SGHTA, FQGTGA. This CDR3 has 15 amino acids. CDR3 loop: CASSFAPGGANVLTF. CDR3 nucleotide sequence: TGTGCCAGCAGCTTCGCGCCAGGGGGGGCCAACGTCCTGACTTTC.

This clone was detected once. The chain joins TRBV5-4 to TRBJ2-3, with 11 bases that match TRBD2. This CDR3 spans 17 amino acids. Germline trimming cut 4 bases from V and 4 bases from J; bases unmatched to any gene: 11. The germline gives CDR1 SGHNT, CDR2 YYREEE (reference sequence). This CDR3 reads CASSLPLAGGKADTQYF. CDR3 in DNA: TGTGCCAGCAGCCTTCCCCTAGCGGGAGGTAAGGCAGATACGCAGTATTTT.

The J gene is TRBJ1-2, the V gene TRBV21-1. TRBV21-1 is a pseudogene. The CDR3 extends over 15 amino acids. The CDR3 nucleotides are TGTGCCAGCAGCTCGGGGAAGGGATCTAACTATGGCTACACCTTC. Protein sequence: CASSSGKGSNYGYTF.

This chain uses TRBV27 with TRBJ2-6; 7 bases are shared with TRBD1. This CDR3 comprises 20 residues. Germline values: CDR1 MNHEY, CDR2 SMNVEV (reference sequence). The ends lost 6 bases at V and 0 bases at J; junction bases unmatched: 17. The CDR3 DNA reads as TGTGCCAGCAGCTACTTTAGCTGGGGACAGCCCCTCTCTGGGGCCAACGTCCTGACTTTC. This encodes CASSYFSWGQPLSGANVLTF.

The chain is built from TRBV5-1 and TRBJ2-7; D may be TRBD1 (7 bases). There are 15 residues in the CDR3. Germline V gene lookup returns CDR1 SGHRS and CDR2 YFSETQ. V was clipped by 4 bases and J by 3 bases, with 17 bases between them. The CDR3 DNA is TGCGCCAGCAGCCGGGGGACAGCGGCGGGCTACGAGCAGTACTTC. It encodes CASSRGTAAGYEQYF.